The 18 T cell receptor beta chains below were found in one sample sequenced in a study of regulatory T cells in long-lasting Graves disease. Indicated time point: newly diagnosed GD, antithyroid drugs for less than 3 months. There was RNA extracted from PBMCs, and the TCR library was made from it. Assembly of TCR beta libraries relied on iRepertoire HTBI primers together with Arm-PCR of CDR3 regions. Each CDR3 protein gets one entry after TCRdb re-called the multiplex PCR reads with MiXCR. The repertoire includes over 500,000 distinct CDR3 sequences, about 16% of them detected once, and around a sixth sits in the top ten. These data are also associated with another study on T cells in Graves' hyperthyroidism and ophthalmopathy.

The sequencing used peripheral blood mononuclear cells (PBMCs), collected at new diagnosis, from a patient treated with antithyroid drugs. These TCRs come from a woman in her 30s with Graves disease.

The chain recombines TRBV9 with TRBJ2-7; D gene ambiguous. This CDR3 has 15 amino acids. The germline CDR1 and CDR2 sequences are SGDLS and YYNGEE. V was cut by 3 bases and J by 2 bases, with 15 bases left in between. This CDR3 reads CASSGGRLPTYEQYF. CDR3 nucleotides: TGTGCCAGCAGCGGTGGACGACTCCCCACCTACGAGCAGTACTTC. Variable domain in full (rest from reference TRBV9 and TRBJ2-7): DSGVTQTPKHLITATGQRVTLRCSPRSGDLSVYWYQQSLDQGLQFLIQYYNGEERAKGNILERFSAQQFPDLHSELNLSSLELGDSALYFCASSGGRLPTYEQYFGPGTRLTVT.

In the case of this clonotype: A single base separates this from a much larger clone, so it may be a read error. Here the CDR3 DNA reads TGCAGTGGCCAGGACGGGAACACTGAAGCTTTCTTT. Translation: CSGQDGNTEAFF. The chain is built from TRBV20-1 and TRBJ1-1; no clear D gene. V gave up 7 bases and J gave up 1 base, with 10 bases separating them. The CDR3 extends over 12 amino acids. Germline V gene data show CDR1 as DFQATT and CDR2 as SNEGSKA (reference sequence).

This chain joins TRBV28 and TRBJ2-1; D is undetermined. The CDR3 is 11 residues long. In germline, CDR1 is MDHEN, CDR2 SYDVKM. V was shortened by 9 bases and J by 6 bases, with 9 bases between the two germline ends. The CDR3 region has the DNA TGTGCCAGTAGGTCCGCCAATGAGCAGTTCTTC. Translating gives CASRSANEQFF.

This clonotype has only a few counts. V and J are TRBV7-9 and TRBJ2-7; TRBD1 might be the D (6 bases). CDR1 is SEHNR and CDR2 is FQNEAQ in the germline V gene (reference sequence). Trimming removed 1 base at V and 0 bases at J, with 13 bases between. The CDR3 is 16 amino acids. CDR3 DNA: TGTGCCAGCAGCTTAGTTGGGGGCGGGCACTCCTACGAGCAGTACTTC. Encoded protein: CASSLVGGGHSYEQYF.

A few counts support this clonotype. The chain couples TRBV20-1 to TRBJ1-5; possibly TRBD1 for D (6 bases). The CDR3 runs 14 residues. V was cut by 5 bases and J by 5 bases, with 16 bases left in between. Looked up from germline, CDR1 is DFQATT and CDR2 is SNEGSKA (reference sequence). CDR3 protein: CSAEGGNLDQPQHF. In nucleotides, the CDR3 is TGCAGTGCTGAGGGGGGAAACCTGGATCAGCCCCAGCATTTT.

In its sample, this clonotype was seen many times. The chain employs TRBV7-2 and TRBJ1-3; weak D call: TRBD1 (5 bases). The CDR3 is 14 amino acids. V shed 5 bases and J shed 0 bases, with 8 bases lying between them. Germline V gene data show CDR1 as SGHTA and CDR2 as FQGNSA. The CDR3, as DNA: TGTGCCAGCAGCGCCCAGGGCTCTGGAAACACCATATATTTT. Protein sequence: CASSAQGSGNTIYF.

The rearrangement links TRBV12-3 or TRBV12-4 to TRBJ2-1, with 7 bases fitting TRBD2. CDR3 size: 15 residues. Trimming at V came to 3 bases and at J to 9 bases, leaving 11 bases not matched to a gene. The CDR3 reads CASSFGVGGKGEQFF. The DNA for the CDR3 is TGTGCCAGCAGTTTTGGGGTGGGAGGGAAGGGTGAGCAGTTCTTC.

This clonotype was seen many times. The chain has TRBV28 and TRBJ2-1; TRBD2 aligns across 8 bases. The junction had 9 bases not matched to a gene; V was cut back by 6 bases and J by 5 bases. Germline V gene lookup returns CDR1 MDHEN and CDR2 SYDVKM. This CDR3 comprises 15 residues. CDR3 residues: CASSETGTRDNEQFF. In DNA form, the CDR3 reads TGTGCCAGCAGCGAAACCGGGACTAGAGACAATGAGCAGTTCTTC.

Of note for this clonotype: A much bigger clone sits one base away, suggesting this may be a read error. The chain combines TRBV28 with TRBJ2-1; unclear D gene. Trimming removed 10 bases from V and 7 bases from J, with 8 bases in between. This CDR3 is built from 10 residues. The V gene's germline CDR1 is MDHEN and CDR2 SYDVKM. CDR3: CATWVNEQFF. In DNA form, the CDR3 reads TGTGCCACCTGGGTAAATGAGCAGTTCTTC.

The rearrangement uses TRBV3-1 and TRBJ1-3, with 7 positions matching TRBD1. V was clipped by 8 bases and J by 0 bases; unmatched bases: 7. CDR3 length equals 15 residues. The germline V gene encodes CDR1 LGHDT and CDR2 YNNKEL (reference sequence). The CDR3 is CASGTGAPSGNTIYF. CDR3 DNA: TGTGCCAGCGGCACAGGGGCCCCCTCTGGAAACACCATATATTTT.

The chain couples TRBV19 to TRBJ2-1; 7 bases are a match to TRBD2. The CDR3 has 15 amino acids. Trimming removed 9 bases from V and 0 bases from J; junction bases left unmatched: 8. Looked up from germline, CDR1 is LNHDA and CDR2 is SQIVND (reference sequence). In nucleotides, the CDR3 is TGTGCCAGCCGACATCTAGCGGACTCCTACAATGAGCAGTTCTTC. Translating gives CASRHLADSYNEQFF.

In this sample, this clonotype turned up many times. CDR3 residues: CASSLTGTAHYEQYF. The CDR3 DNA reads as TGTGCCAGCAGTCTTACCGGGACAGCTCACTACGAGCAGTACTTC. This chain uses TRBV7-8 with TRBJ2-7, with TRBD1 identical over 7 bases. The CDR3 has 15 residues. CDR1 is SGHVS, CDR2 FQNEAQ, per germline. V trimming: 6 bases; J trimming: 3 bases; junction bases outside the gene matches: 11.

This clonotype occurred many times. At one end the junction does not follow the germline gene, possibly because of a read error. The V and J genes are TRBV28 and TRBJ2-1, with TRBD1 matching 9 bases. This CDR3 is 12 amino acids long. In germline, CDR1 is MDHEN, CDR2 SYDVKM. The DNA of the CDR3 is TGTGCCAGCGGTTTGGTGAGGGACAGGGAGTTCTTC. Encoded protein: CASGLVRDREFF.

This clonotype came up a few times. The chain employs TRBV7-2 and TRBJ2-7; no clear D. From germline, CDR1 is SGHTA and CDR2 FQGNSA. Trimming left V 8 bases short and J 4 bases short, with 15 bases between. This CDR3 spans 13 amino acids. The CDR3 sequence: CASLDAVRYEQYF. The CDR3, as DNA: TGTGCCAGCCTAGACGCAGTTCGGTACGAGCAGTACTTC.

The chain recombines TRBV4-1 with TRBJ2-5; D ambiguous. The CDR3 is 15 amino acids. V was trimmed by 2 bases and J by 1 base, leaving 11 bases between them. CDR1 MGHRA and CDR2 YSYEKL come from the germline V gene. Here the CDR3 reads CASSQRAYIQETQYF. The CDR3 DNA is TGCGCCAGCAGCCAAAGAGCGTATATCCAAGAGACCCAGTACTTC.

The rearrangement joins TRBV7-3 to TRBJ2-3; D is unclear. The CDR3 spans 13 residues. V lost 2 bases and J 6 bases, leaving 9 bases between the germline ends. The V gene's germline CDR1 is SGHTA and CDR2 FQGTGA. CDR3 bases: TGTGCCAGCAGCTTATCCAACTCGGATACGCAGTATTTT. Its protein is CASSLSNSDTQYF.

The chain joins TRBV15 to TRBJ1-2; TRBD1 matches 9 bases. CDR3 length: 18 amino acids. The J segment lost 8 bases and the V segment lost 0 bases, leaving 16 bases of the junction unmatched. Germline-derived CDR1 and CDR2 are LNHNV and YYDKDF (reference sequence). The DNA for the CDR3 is TGTGCCACCAGCAGAGATTGGGACAGGGATCCCTTCTTCGAAGGCTACACCTTC. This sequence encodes CATSRDWDRDPFFEGYTF.

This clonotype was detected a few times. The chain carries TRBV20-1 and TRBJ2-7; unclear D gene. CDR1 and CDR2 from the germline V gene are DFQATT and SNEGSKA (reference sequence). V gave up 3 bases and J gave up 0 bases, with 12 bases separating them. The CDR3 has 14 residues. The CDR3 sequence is CSASLVFSSYEQYF. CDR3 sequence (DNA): TGCAGTGCTAGTTTGGTTTTTAGCTCCTACGAGCAGTACTTC.